What follows describes a single TCR beta chain. Its antigen is unknown. Per-base qualities were not stored, and no clone one base away is much larger. Library preparation employed PCR. Data came from an Illumina HiSeq 2500. Unique molecular identifiers were incorporated into TCR beta cDNA libraries to reduce PCR and sequencing biases. Roughly 0.5 million cDNA molecules were obtained per 1 to 10 million input T cells, so each molecule approximated one T cell. Patient libraries were prepared and sequenced with the same protocol used for the earlier healthy control dataset. Samples belonging to the same batch were prepared together, multiplexed and sequenced on a shared HiSeq lane. Per the authors' processing: Raw barcoded reads were processed with MIGEC, discarding single-read molecular identifier groups before consensus assembly and CDR3 extraction. VDJtools was used for post-analysis of the clonotype tables, and diversity was normalized by down-sampling every dataset to the size of the smallest sample. Repertoire overlap clustering matched CDR3 amino acid but not nucleotide sequences to correct batch-related cross-sample contamination. Using fastp at Q25 and MiXCR, TCRdb reprocessed the public reads and kept productive beta chains. Each entry is one CDR3 protein sequence, shown with its most common DNA and genes. The V and J calls and clone size come from TCRdb's table, not from the authors' own analysis. This sample gives some 260,000 distinct CDR3 sequences in total; 36% of them show up just once. Together, the top ten hold 4.5% to 5.5% of the sample.

The CDR3 runs 13 amino acids, cysteine and phenylalanine included. Of all the DNA, just the CDR3 is kept, 39 bases in frame from base 1. CDR1 and CDR2 were assigned from the germline V gene (reference sequence) as DFQATT and SNEGSKA. V and J lose 5 bases and 4 bases, and a span of 12 bases separates them. To demonstrate the VDJtools post-analysis software, TCR beta repertoires were profiled from the peripheral blood of more than 10 young patients with multiple sclerosis. The multiple sclerosis patients were children and adolescents between roughly 6 and 16 years of age. This entry comes from a study of post-analysis software for immune sequencing data (dated by TCRdb to the mid-2010s). For context, the study as a whole: The recorded disease courses included relapsing-remitting, secondary progressive and progressive-relapsing multiple sclerosis, and some patients had no subtype annotation. The patient repertoires were set against 11 previously published healthy control repertoires from donors whose ages ranged from roughly 6 to 26 years. A subset of samples was prepared in parallel using single-end sample barcoding, then pooled and co-amplified after Illumina adapter ligation.

The research as a whole found: The multiple sclerosis patient group was slightly younger than the control group. A handful of TRBV segments, including TRBV5-6, TRBV5-1 and TRBV20-1, were significantly more frequent in patients than controls. Direct clustering with F measure revealed strong co-clustering of samples prepared in the same batch, which led to a batch-effect correction. Normalized Chao1 diversity was significantly lower in multiple sclerosis patients than controls, suggesting substantial peripheral T-cell clonal expansion.

The TCR was taken from a girl under 18 with multiple sclerosis. The sequence joins TRBV20-1 to TRBJ2-1; the D gene cannot be named for sure. The sequenced material came from blood. The CDR3 corresponds to CSAEVFGYNEQFF. The DNA reads as follows: TGCAGTGCTGAGGTGTTTGGATACAATGAGCAGTTCTTC.